One sample yielded the 25 T cell receptor beta chains listed below, sequenced in a study of T cell responses to AZD1222 COVID-19 vaccine. Sequencing used immunoSEQ multiplex PCR; TCRdb keeps in-frame clones, though not all of them. The profile covers fewer than 150,000 clones, with about nine tenths appearing a single time and 3.4% taken by the ten largest. The sample here was peripheral blood, taken on day 0 of AZD1222 vaccination. Receptors were obtained from an adult in good health.

The gene calls are TRBV5-1 and TRBJ1-1; no firm D call. Germline V gene data show CDR1 as SGHRS and CDR2 as YFSETQ. The germline V and J ends were trimmed by 5 bases and 0 bases, with 14 bases remaining between them. This CDR3 contains 15 residues. The CDR3 here is CASSRANNLNTEAFF. The CDR3 nucleotides are TGCGCCAGCAGTCGGGCGAACAACCTGAACACTGAAGCTTTCTTT.

V gene TRBV5-1 combines with J gene TRBJ2-7; 9 bases match TRBD2. The junction had 10 bases not matched to a gene; V was cut back by 0 bases and J by 0 bases. CDR1 is SGHRS and CDR2 is YFSETQ in the germline V gene. The CDR3 loop spans 18 amino acids. The CDR3 here is CASSLVSSGSSPSYEQYF. Here the CDR3 DNA reads TGCGCCAGCAGCTTGGTGAGTAGCGGGAGCTCTCCCTCCTACGAGCAGTACTTC.

The rearrangement uses TRBV7-7 and TRBJ1-1, with D unclear. V was shortened by 5 bases and J by 2 bases, with 9 bases between the two germline ends. Germline CDR1 reads SSHAT; CDR2 reads FNYEAQ (reference sequence). CDR3 length: 13 amino acids. The DNA for the CDR3 is TGTGCCAGCAGCCCCGGACGAAACACTGAAGCTTTCTTT. This codes for CASSPGRNTEAFF.

Remarks on this clone: Germline and junction disagree at one end, which may indicate a read error. The rearrangement uses TRBV10-3 and TRBJ1-2; D possibly corresponds to TRBD1 (5 bases). This CDR3 comprises 14 residues. Germline-derived CDR1 and CDR2 are ENHRY and SYGVKD. DNA for the CDR3: TGTGCCATCAGTGAGCGACGACAGAACTTTGGCTACACCTTC. As protein: CAISERRQNFGYTF.

This rearrangement joins TRBV11-1 to TRBJ2-5, with 7 bases matching TRBD1. The germline V gene has CDR1 SGHAT and CDR2 FQDESV (reference sequence). V was clipped by 5 bases and J by 6 bases; unmatched bases: 9. The CDR3 covers 14 residues. The CDR3 spells CASSPRQGKKTQYF. Written as DNA, the CDR3 is TGTGCCAGCAGCCCCCGACAGGGTAAAAAGACCCAGTACTTC.

This clone has a single count. The chain links TRBV11-3 to TRBJ1-1; TRBD1 is a possible D gene (6 bases). CDR1 and CDR2 (germline): SGHNT, YENEEA. Between the trimmed V and J ends, which lost 3 bases and 5 bases, there was a span of 7 bases. There are 12 residues in the CDR3. CDR3 nucleotide sequence: TGTGCCAGCAGCTTGGGGGCGACTGAAGCTTTCTTT. Protein sequence: CASSLGATEAFF.

The chain uses TRBV6-5 and TRBJ1-6, with no clear D. CDR1 MNHEY and CDR2 SVGAGI come from the germline V gene. With 2 bases removed from V and 10 bases from J, the gap between germline ends came to 6 bases. The CDR3 consists of 12 residues. For the CDR3, the DNA is TGTGCCAGCAGTTACCCAGAGTCACCCCTCCACTTT. Encoded protein: CASSYPESPLHF.

The genes are TRBV9 and TRBJ1-1, with D possibly matching TRBD1 (5 bases). This CDR3 spans 14 amino acids. Trimming pared 4 bases from V and 5 bases from J, leaving 15 bases between. Germline V gene sequence: CDR1 SGDLS, CDR2 YYNGEE. CDR3 bases: TGTGCCAGCAGCCCCCGGGGCTTGGGTACTGAAGCTTTCTTT. Protein: CASSPRGLGTEAFF.

This clone occurred once. V gene TRBV7-2 combines with J gene TRBJ2-7; D unclear. The germline V gene encodes CDR1 SGHTA and CDR2 FQGNSA. Between the trimmed V and J ends, which lost 3 bases and 6 bases, there was a span of 15 bases. There are 14 residues in the CDR3. The CDR3 spells CASSLAAHPPEQYF. CDR3 DNA sequence: TGTGCCAGCAGCTTGGCCGCCCACCCCCCCGAGCAGTACTTC.

V gene TRBV5-6 combines with J gene TRBJ1-3; D unresolved. This CDR3 is built from 14 residues. Germline assignment: CDR1 SGHDT and CDR2 YYEEEE. V lost 0 bases, J lost 2 bases, and 6 bases lay in between. CDR3: CASSLDGAGNTIYF. The DNA of the CDR3 is TGTGCCAGCAGCTTGGATGGGGCTGGAAACACCATATATTTT. Using reference TRBV5-6 and TRBJ1-3 for the parts outside the CDR3, the full variable domain is DAGVTQSPTHLIKTRGQQVTLRCSPKSGHDTVSWYQQALGQGPQFIFQYYEEEERQRGNFPDRFSGHQFPNYSSELNVNALLLGDSALYLCASSLDGAGNTIYFGEGSWLTVV.

The chain uses TRBV6-5 and TRBJ1-1, with D possibly TRBD1 on 5 matching bases. V gave up 6 bases and J gave up 5 bases, with 16 bases separating them. The CDR3 loop spans 14 amino acids. In germline, CDR1 is MNHEY, CDR2 SVGAGI. CDR3 in amino acids: CASRDLTVRTEAFF. CDR3 sequence (DNA): TGTGCCAGCAGGGACCTGACAGTCCGGACTGAAGCTTTCTTT.

This clone is a singleton in its sample. This chain joins TRBV6-1 and TRBJ1-3; perhaps TRBD1 as D (5 bases). This CDR3 spans 16 amino acids. CDR1 is MNHNS and CDR2 is SASEGT in the germline V gene. The germline V and J ends were trimmed by 4 bases and 0 bases, with 13 bases remaining between them. CDR3 DNA: TGTGCCAGCAGTGGAACTACAGGCTTCTCTGGAAACACCATATATTTT. This codes for CASSGTTGFSGNTIYF.

This clone was seen a single time. This chain uses TRBV18 with TRBJ1-4, with 10 bases aligning to TRBD1. CDR1 is KGHSH, CDR2 LQKENI, per germline. This CDR3 has 16 residues. V dropped 0 bases and J dropped 7; count of bases not matched to a gene: 5. The CDR3 is CASSPPKTGGTEKLFF. The CDR3 DNA follows: TGTGCCAGCTCACCACCGAAGACAGGGGGCACTGAAAAACTGTTTTTT.

This clone was counted once. V usage is TRBV5-1 and J usage is TRBJ2-5; the D gene is possibly TRBD2 (5 bases). V lost 2 bases and J 4 bases, leaving 12 bases between the germline ends. The germline CDR1 and CDR2 sequences are SGHRS and YFSETQ. The CDR3 extends over 14 amino acids. CDR3 amino acids: CASSLVPEGETQYF. The CDR3 DNA reads as TGCGCCAGCAGCTTAGTTCCAGAGGGAGAGACCCAGTACTTC. Complete variable domain (other parts from reference TRBV5-1 and TRBJ2-5): KAGVTQTPRYLIKTRGQQVTLSCSPISGHRSVSWYQQTPGQGLQFLFEYFSETQRNKGNFPGRFSGRQFSNSRSEMNVSTLELGDSALYLCASSLVPEGETQYFGPGTRLLVL.

The chain uses TRBV2 and TRBJ2-5; TRBD2 aligns across 9 bases. The CDR3 extends over 14 amino acids. From germline, CDR1 is SNHLY and CDR2 FYNNEI. The V segment lost 6 bases and the J segment 5 bases; nucleotides outside the gene matches: 7. CDR3 DNA: TGTGCCAGCAGGGCTAGCGGGATTATGGAGACCCAGTACTTC. Its protein product is CASRASGIMETQYF.

This clone has just one count. This rearrangement joins TRBV9 to TRBJ2-3, with no clear D. The germline V gene encodes CDR1 SGDLS and CDR2 YYNGEE. There are 16 residues in the CDR3. Between the trimmed V and J ends, which lost 0 bases and 1 base, there was a span of 12 bases. CDR3 in amino acids: CASSVGRGRGTDTQYF. DNA of the CDR3: TGTGCCAGCAGCGTAGGGCGCGGAAGAGGCACAGATACGCAGTATTTT.

The V call is TRBV10-3, the J call TRBJ2-1; 8 bases match TRBD2. V lost 1 base to trimming and J lost 6 bases; unmatched junction nucleotides: 8. There are 16 residues in the CDR3. The germline V gene encodes CDR1 ENHRY and CDR2 SYGVKD. CDR3 coding DNA: TGTGCCATCAGTGAGTACGGGAGGGAGGGGCGCAATGAGCAGTTCTTC. It translates to CAISEYGREGRNEQFF.

The chain combines TRBV5-4 with TRBJ2-3, with unresolved D. Germline V lookup: CDR1 SGHNT, CDR2 YYREEE (reference sequence). V lost 4 bases, J lost 1 base, and 4 bases lay in between. There are 12 residues in the CDR3. The CDR3 DNA reads as TGTGCCAGCAGCCCGGGCACAGATACGCAGTATTTT. As protein: CASSPGTDTQYF.

V is TRBV19 and J is TRBJ1-1; 7 bases map to TRBD1. V lost 7 bases to trimming and J lost 5 bases; unmatched junction nucleotides: 13. Germline V CDR1 and CDR2: LNHDA, SQIVND (reference sequence). This CDR3 region has 15 residues. This CDR3 reads CASTPEDRSGTEAFF. Here the CDR3 DNA reads TGTGCCAGTACTCCGGAGGACAGGTCGGGAACTGAAGCTTTCTTT.

The chain recombines TRBV6-4 with TRBJ2-2; D tentatively reads TRBD1 or TRBD2 (6 bases each). Trimming pared 2 bases from V and 0 bases from J, leaving 19 bases between. Germline V gives CDR1 MRHNA, CDR2 SNTAGT. The CDR3 is made up of 19 amino acids. CDR3 in DNA: TGTGCCAGCAGTGACACCCCCGTAGGGGGAGGCGCGAACACCGGGGAGCTGTTTTTT. Translation: CASSDTPVGGGANTGELFF.

The rearrangement joins TRBV7-9 to TRBJ2-3, with D possibly matching TRBD2 (6 bases). This CDR3 is 16 amino acids long. Germline loops: CDR1 SEHNR, CDR2 FQNEAQ (reference sequence). Trimming pared 5 bases from V and 6 bases from J, leaving 21 bases between. This CDR3 reads CASSPNTSPFEDTQYF. Here the CDR3 DNA reads TGTGCCAGCAGCCCCAATACTAGCCCTTTTGAGGATACGCAGTATTTT.

The J gene is TRBJ2-1, the V gene TRBV21-1; TRBD1 was called by the table and not checked on the DNA. TRBV21-1 is annotated as a pseudogene. The CDR3 sequence is 11 residues long. CDR3 nucleotides: TGTGCCAGCAGCCCCCAGAATGAGCAGTTCTTC. It codes for CASSPQNEQFF.

This chain joins TRBV13 and TRBJ2-7; TRBD2 aligns across 10 bases. After removal of 7 bases from V and 4 bases from J, the junction contained 10 bases not matched to a gene. CDR3 size: 15 residues. Germline CDR1 PRHDT, CDR2 FYEKMQ (reference sequence). Here the CDR3 reads CASTRSGRFPYEQYF. CDR3 nucleotides: TGTGCCAGCACCCGTAGCGGGAGGTTTCCGTACGAGCAGTACTTC.

This clone came up once. The CDR3 nucleotides read TGTGCCAGCAGCCCCAACAGGGGTGGGGGCTACACCTTC. Protein: CASSPNRGGGYTF. This chain uses TRBV7-3 with TRBJ1-2, with 7 bases aligning to TRBD1. Germline CDR1 and CDR2: SGHTA and FQGTGA. This CDR3 region has 13 residues. Losses at the gene ends were 5 bases for V and 8 bases for J; bases not matched to a gene: 8.

The chain carries TRBV27 and TRBJ1-1; 7 bases map to TRBD1. Germline V gives CDR1 MNHEY, CDR2 SMNVEV (reference sequence). The trim removed 3 bases at V and 10 bases at J, leaving 11 bases unmatched. This CDR3 has 14 amino acids. CDR3 sequence: CASSFSTGSVGAFF. The CDR3 DNA is TGTGCCAGCAGTTTTTCGACAGGGAGCGTTGGAGCTTTCTTT.